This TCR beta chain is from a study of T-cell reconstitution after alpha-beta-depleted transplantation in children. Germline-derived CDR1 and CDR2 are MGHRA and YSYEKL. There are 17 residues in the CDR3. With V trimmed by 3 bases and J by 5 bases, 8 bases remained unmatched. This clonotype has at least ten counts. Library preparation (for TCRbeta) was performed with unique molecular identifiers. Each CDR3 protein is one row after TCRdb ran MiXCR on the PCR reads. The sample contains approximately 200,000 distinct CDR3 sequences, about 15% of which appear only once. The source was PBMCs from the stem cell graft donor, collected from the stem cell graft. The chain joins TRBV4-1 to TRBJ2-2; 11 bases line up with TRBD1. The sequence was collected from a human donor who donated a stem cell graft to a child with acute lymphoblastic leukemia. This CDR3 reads CASSHAPGQGGTGELFF. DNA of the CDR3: TGCGCCAGCAGCCACGCCCCGGGACAGGGGGGAACCGGGGAGCTGTTTTTT.